What follows are 32 T cell receptor beta chains derived from one specimen sequenced in a study of shared clonotypes between healthy human individuals. Only in-frame clones appear in the TCRdb table, and some are missing; sequencing was by immunoSEQ multiplex PCR. The sample lists over a million clones; more than 75% were seen once. Sequenced: memory CD4+ T cells from PBMCs. The subset here: CD45RA-negative fraction. The receptors were sampled from a man aged 18 to 35 in good health. Some clones in this sample may be carry-over from other donors' samples.

This clone occurred once. The J gene is TRBJ2-7, the V gene TRBV7-2; D is possibly TRBD2 (6 bases). CDR1 and CDR2 (germline): SGHTA, FQGNSA. V lost 10 bases and J lost 2, with 15 bases in between. The length of the CDR3 is 13 residues. DNA for the CDR3: TGTGCCACGGGGAGGTCCTTAACCTACGAGCAGTACTTC. This translates into CATGRSLTYEQYF.

This clone has just a few counts. The rearrangement links TRBV10-3 to TRBJ1-2, with TRBD1 matching over 11 bases. Germline-derived CDR1 and CDR2 are ENHRY and SYGVKD. The junction had 4 bases not matched to a gene; V was cut back by 3 bases and J by 4 bases. This CDR3 contains 15 residues. The CDR3 bases are TGTGCCATCAGTGAATGGGACAGGGGGTTCTATGGCTACACCTTC. Protein product: CAISEWDRGFYGYTF.

CDR3 residues: CASSLRDSLSEQYF. The CDR3, as DNA: TGTGCCAGCAGCCTCCGGGACAGTCTTAGCGAGCAGTACTTC. The V call is TRBV11-2, the J call TRBJ2-7; TRBD1 agrees at 7 bases. From germline, CDR1 is SGHAT and CDR2 FQNNGV. CDR3 size: 14 residues. The J segment lost 6 bases and the V segment lost 5 bases, leaving 10 bases of the junction unmatched.

This chain uses TRBV6-6 with TRBJ2-7; 7 bases align to TRBD1. This CDR3 comprises 14 residues. V shed 2 bases and J 2 bases; nucleotides not matched to a gene: 3. Germline V gene data show CDR1 as MNHNY and CDR2 as SVGAGI (reference sequence). CDR3 in DNA: TGTGCCAGCAGTTACCCCGGACAGGCCTACGAGCAGTACTTC. Its translation is CASSYPGQAYEQYF.

The rearrangement uses TRBV7-9 and TRBJ2-1; D gene uncertain. Germline CDR1 and CDR2: SEHNR and FQNEAQ (reference sequence). Trimming took 5 bases from V and 6 from J, leaving 14 bases between them. The CDR3 sequence is 14 residues long. The CDR3 loop is CASSLPSSANEQFF. The CDR3 DNA reads as TGTGCCAGCAGCCTCCCCTCGAGCGCCAATGAGCAGTTCTTC.

V is TRBV5-1 and J is TRBJ2-5, with 7 bases lining up with TRBD1. The V gene's germline CDR1 is SGHRS and CDR2 YFSETQ. The CDR3 spans 15 residues. V lost 4 bases and J lost 3; bases outside the gene matches: 9. The CDR3 nucleotides read TGCGCCAGCAGCGTGACCGGGACAGTAGAAGAGACCCAGTACTTC. This encodes CASSVTGTVEETQYF.

This chain joins TRBV18 and TRBJ1-1, with TRBD1 matching 8 bases. The J segment lost 2 bases and the V segment lost 3 bases, leaving 8 bases of the junction unmatched. Germline lookup yields CDR1 KGHSH and CDR2 LQKENI. The CDR3 is 16 residues long. In DNA form, the CDR3 reads TGTGCCAGCTCACCTCAACAGGGGGGATTTAACACTGAAGCTTTCTTT. Translated, it gives CASSPQQGGFNTEAFF.

This clone appeared many times. The same CDR3 also results from other DNA sequences found in this sample. V and J are TRBV9 and TRBJ1-1; D remains unclear. Per germline, CDR1 SGDLS and CDR2 YYNGEE. Trimming left V 4 bases short and J 1 base short, with 11 bases between. This CDR3 spans 14 amino acids. CDR3 amino acids: CASSMYSRNTEAFF. DNA for the CDR3: TGTGCCAGCAGCATGTACTCAAGGAACACTGAAGCTTTCTTT.

This clone has just one count. V gene TRBV28 combines with J gene TRBJ1-2; D not certain. Germline assignment: CDR1 MDHEN and CDR2 SYDVKM. V was trimmed by 7 bases and J by 5 bases, leaving 14 bases between them. This CDR3 comprises 13 residues. The CDR3: CASTGGLGYGYTF. In DNA, the CDR3 is TGTGCCAGCACGGGAGGGCTTGGATATGGCTACACCTTC.

This chain uses TRBV5-1 with TRBJ2-3, with D possibly called TRBD1 or TRBD2 (5 bases each). V lost 2 bases and J lost 4, with 11 bases in between. Germline values: CDR1 SGHRS, CDR2 YFSETQ. This CDR3 is built from 14 residues. CDR3: CASSFEGRADTQYF. CDR3 bases: TGCGCCAGCAGCTTCGAGGGGCGGGCAGATACGCAGTATTTT.

This sequence joins TRBV30 and TRBJ1-5; weak D call: TRBD1 (5 bases). This CDR3 region has 13 residues. The germline V gene encodes CDR1 GTSNPN and CDR2 SVGIG (reference sequence). The V end lost 5 bases, the J end lost 6 bases, and 14 bases lay between the germline ends. The CDR3 region is CAWAGGGGQPQHF. The CDR3 DNA reads TGTGCCTGGGCCGGTGGGGGTGGTCAGCCCCAGCATTTT.

This clone came up many times. V usage is TRBV9 and J usage is TRBJ1-2; TRBD1 might be the D (5 bases). In germline, CDR1 is SGDLS, CDR2 YYNGEE. The CDR3 length is 13 residues. Trimming shortened V by 7 bases and J by 4 bases, and 14 bases separated the two germline ends. CDR3 sequence reads: CASRQDSVYGYTF. The CDR3 DNA follows: TGTGCCAGCCGACAAGACAGTGTCTATGGCTACACCTTC.

The chain carries TRBV7-6 and TRBJ1-2; TRBD1 matches 10 bases. V shed 5 bases and J 3 bases; nucleotides not matched to a gene: 12. The CDR3 runs to 17 residues. The germline V gene has CDR1 SGHVS and CDR2 FNYEAQ. The CDR3: CASSPSLGQGLDYGYTF. The CDR3 coding sequence is TGTGCCAGCAGCCCATCCCTGGGACAGGGGTTGGACTATGGCTACACCTTC.

The chain recombines TRBV6-1 with TRBJ1-2, with a tentative D call TRBD1 (5 bases). CDR1 is MNHNS, CDR2 SASEGT, per germline. The CDR3 sequence is 14 residues long. Trimming pared 8 bases from V and 6 bases from J, leaving 19 bases between. CDR3 protein: CASVARGSSNGYTF. The DNA of the CDR3 is TGTGCCAGCGTGGCCCGGGGCAGCTCGAATGGCTACACCTTC.

This clone was detected once. The V and J genes are TRBV25-1 and TRBJ2-7; possible D gene TRBD1, 6 bases. Between the trimmed V and J ends, which lost 10 bases and 2 bases, there was a span of 15 bases. The CDR3 spans 13 residues. The germline V gene encodes CDR1 MGHDK and CDR2 SYGVNS. The CDR3 DNA reads as TGTGCCACCAGGGGCCCTGGCCCCTACGAGCAGTACTTC. Residues: CATRGPGPYEQYF.

The J gene is TRBJ2-7, the V gene TRBV5-1; 8 nucleotides align to TRBD1. The CDR3 consists of 17 residues. With V trimmed by 4 bases and J by 4 bases, 16 bases remained unmatched. Germline V gives CDR1 SGHRS, CDR2 YFSETQ. The CDR3 protein is CASSRADRGNILYEQYF. In DNA, the CDR3 is TGCGCCAGCAGCCGCGCAGACAGGGGAAACATATTGTACGAGCAGTACTTC.

The chain is built from TRBV11-1 and TRBJ1-5; D might be TRBD1 (5 bases). The CDR3 contains 14 residues. The germline CDR1 and CDR2 sequences are SGHAT and FQDESV (reference sequence). V shed 5 bases and J shed 2 bases, with 10 bases lying between them. For the CDR3, the DNA is TGTGCCAGCAGCCACGGGGGAGGCAATCAGCCCCAGCATTTT. Amino acids: CASSHGGGNQPQHF.

The V gene is TRBV25-1, the J gene TRBJ2-3; no firm D call. The germline V gene has CDR1 MGHDK and CDR2 SYGVNS. The CDR3 is made up of 15 amino acids. V shed 6 bases and J shed 0 bases, with 13 bases lying between them. The CDR3 spells CASSVSSRSTDTQYF. The CDR3 DNA reads as TGTGCCAGCAGCGTGAGCAGCCGCAGCACAGATACGCAGTATTTT.

This clone was detected only a few times. V gene TRBV9 combines with J gene TRBJ2-5; D tentatively fits TRBD1 or TRBD2 (6 bases each). This CDR3 is built from 16 residues. Germline lookup yields CDR1 SGDLS and CDR2 YYNGEE. Trimming cost V 0 bases and J 4 bases, with 16 bases left between them. The CDR3 sequence: CASSVVPGAGGETQYF. The CDR3 DNA reads as TGTGCCAGCAGCGTAGTTCCGGGGGCAGGAGGAGAGACCCAGTACTTC.

The DNA for the CDR3 is TGTGCCAGCAGTTGGGGTTCCAGCACAGATACGCAGTATTTT. As protein: CASSWGSSTDTQYF. V is TRBV27 and J is TRBJ2-3; no reliable D call. Germline V gives CDR1 MNHEY, CDR2 SMNVEV (reference sequence). Trimming pared 4 bases from V and 0 bases from J, leaving 8 bases between. This CDR3 contains 14 residues.

Points on this clone: The same CDR3 arises from other DNA sequences in this sample as well. This chain joins TRBV5-1 and TRBJ2-5, with D unclear. Trimming took 0 bases from V and 5 from J, leaving 8 bases between them. The CDR3 loop spans 13 amino acids. CDR1 and CDR2 (germline): SGHRS, YFSETQ. The DNA of the CDR3 is TGCGCCAGCAGCTTGGGAGTGCGGGAGACCCAGTACTTC. Its protein is CASSLGVRETQYF.

The chain joins TRBV5-1 to TRBJ2-1; TRBD2 matches 8 bases. Germline CDR1 SGHRS, CDR2 YFSETQ. This CDR3 has 18 amino acids. With 0 bases clipped from V and 1 base from J, the junction kept 9 bases outside the gene matches. The CDR3 loop is CASSLALTSVQSYNEQFF. CDR3 bases: TGCGCCAGCAGCTTGGCCCTGACTAGCGTTCAATCCTACAATGAGCAGTTCTTC.

The chain is built from TRBV7-6 and TRBJ2-6; D not certain. With 0 bases removed from V and 4 bases from J, the gap between germline ends came to 10 bases. The germline V gene has CDR1 SGHVS and CDR2 FNYEAQ. The CDR3 covers 16 residues. The CDR3 sequence: CASSLARDSGANVLTF. Written as DNA, the CDR3 is TGTGCCAGCAGCTTAGCCCGAGATTCCGGGGCCAACGTCCTGACTTTC.

This clone was counted a single time. Just one base apart from a much larger clone, this may be a read error. The J gene is TRBJ1-1, the V gene TRBV6-6; tentative D call: TRBD1 (5 bases). This CDR3 comprises 13 residues. Trimming stripped 5 bases from V and 1 base from J, with 8 bases between. Germline CDR1 MNHNY, CDR2 SVGAGI (reference sequence). The CDR3 sequence is CASSRQPNTEAFF. The CDR3, as DNA: TGTGCCAGCAGTCGACAGCCGAACACTGAAGCTTTCTTT.

The chain couples TRBV18 to TRBJ1-5; D is perhaps TRBD1 (5 bases). The germline V and J ends were trimmed by 4 bases and 2 bases, with 12 bases remaining between them. The CDR3 has 15 amino acids. CDR1 and CDR2 (germline): KGHSH, LQKENI. The CDR3 nucleotides read TGTGCCAGCTCACGATCAGGGATGGGCAATCAGCCCCAGCATTTT. Residues: CASSRSGMGNQPQHF.

This clone was found many times. The rearrangement joins TRBV2 to TRBJ2-7, with D unresolved. The CDR3 spans 16 residues. Trimming left V 4 bases short and J 0 bases short, with 16 bases between. Germline V gene lookup returns CDR1 SNHLY and CDR2 FYNNEI. CDR3 sequence: CASSASTGLPSYEQYF. Written as DNA, the CDR3 is TGTGCCAGCAGTGCGTCAACCGGGCTTCCCTCCTACGAGCAGTACTTC.

V gene TRBV28 combines with J gene TRBJ2-7; D perhaps matches TRBD2 (5 bases). Trimming removed 11 bases at V and 0 bases at J, with 20 bases between. The CDR3 totals 15 residues. Germline CDR1 reads MDHEN; CDR2 reads SYDVKM. Here the CDR3 reads CASSPSSEHSYEQYF. CDR3 DNA sequence: TGTGCCTCTTCACCGAGTAGCGAACACTCCTACGAGCAGTACTTC.

The CDR3 coding sequence is TGCAGCGTCTCATACGACAGGGGAAGGTCCGAGCAGTACTTC. Residues: CSVSYDRGRSEQYF. The rearrangement uses TRBV29-1 and TRBJ2-7; 8 bases line up with TRBD1. There are 14 residues in the CDR3. Per the germline V gene, CDR1 is SQVTM and CDR2 is ANQGSEA. The V and J ends lost 6 bases and 6 bases, in that order; junction bases with no gene match: 13.

The chain employs TRBV30 and TRBJ2-7; 9 positions agree with TRBD1. Losses at the gene ends were 2 bases for V and 7 bases for J; bases not matched to a gene: 6. This CDR3 has 13 residues. Germline-derived CDR1 and CDR2 are GTSNPN and SVGIG (reference sequence). This CDR3 is CAWSRGQGGEQYF. The CDR3 DNA follows: TGTGCCTGGAGTAGGGGACAGGGAGGGGAGCAGTACTTC.

The rearrangement links TRBV7-9 to TRBJ2-3; TRBD2 agrees at 9 bases. The V segment lost 7 bases and the J segment 5 bases; nucleotides outside the gene matches: 7. The CDR3 is 14 residues long. CDR1 and CDR2 from the germline V gene are SEHNR and FQNEAQ (reference sequence). Written as DNA, the CDR3 is TGTGCCAGCACCGACCTAGCGGGGCAAGATACGCAGTATTTT. This translates into CASTDLAGQDTQYF.

The chain recombines TRBV7-9 with TRBJ2-1; TRBD1 matches at 12 bases. The CDR3 is made up of 17 amino acids. Germline values: CDR1 SEHNR, CDR2 FQNEAQ (reference sequence). The V and J ends lost 5 bases and 4 bases, in that order; junction bases with no gene match: 9. The CDR3 region is CASSPGQGAWRYNEQFF. The CDR3 nucleotides read TGTGCCAGCAGCCCGGGACAGGGGGCCTGGAGGTACAATGAGCAGTTCTTC.

The rearrangement links TRBV10-3 to TRBJ2-7; unclear D gene. The CDR3 consists of 13 residues. Germline assignment: CDR1 ENHRY and CDR2 SYGVKD. Trimming shortened V by 3 bases and J by 2 bases, and 8 bases separated the two germline ends. The CDR3 is CAISERQAYEQYF. The CDR3, as DNA: TGTGCCATCAGTGAAAGGCAAGCCTACGAGCAGTACTTC.